This TCR beta chain was recovered during a study of blood T cell repertoires in COVID-19. Study-wide background: The origin of the acute and convalescent COVID-19 samples was the United States, Italy and Spain. In each case, the material was cDNA or gDNA derived from T cells, B-cell-depleted T cells, or PBMCs.

Source study methods: Amplification from reference gene primers served as the basis for estimated nucleated cell counts. Measured with immunoSEQ multiplex PCR; TCRdb has only the in-frame clones, and not every one. The D gene and trimming were derived from the DNA, and the V and J assignments and clone size from that table. The table shows around 91,000 clones, with around 82% occurring only once. This clone was counted a single time. The receptor comes from a human donor in a cohort sampled during active COVID-19. Sequenced input: peripheral blood.

This CDR3 is CASSQENSGRWYEQYF. The DNA for the CDR3 is TGCGCCAGCAGCCAAGAGAATAGCGGGAGGTGGTACGAGCAGTACTTC. This sequence joins TRBV4-1 and TRBJ2-7, with 10 bases lining up with TRBD2. The CDR3 has 16 amino acids. Germline loops: CDR1 MGHRA, CDR2 YSYEKL. The V gene end was trimmed by 0 bases and the J gene end by 4 bases; junction bases not matched to a gene: 6.